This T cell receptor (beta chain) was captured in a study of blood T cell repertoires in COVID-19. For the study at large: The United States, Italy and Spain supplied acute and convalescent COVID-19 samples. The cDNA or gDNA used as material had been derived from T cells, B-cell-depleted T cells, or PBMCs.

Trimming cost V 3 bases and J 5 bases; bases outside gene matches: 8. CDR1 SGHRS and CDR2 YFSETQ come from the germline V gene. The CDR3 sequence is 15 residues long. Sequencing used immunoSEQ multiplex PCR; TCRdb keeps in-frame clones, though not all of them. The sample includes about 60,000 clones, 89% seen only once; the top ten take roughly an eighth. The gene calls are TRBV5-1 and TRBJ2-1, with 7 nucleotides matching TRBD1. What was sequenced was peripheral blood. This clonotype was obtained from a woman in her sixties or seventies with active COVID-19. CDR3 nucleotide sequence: TGCGCCAGCAGCTCCGGGACAGAGCTTAACAATGAGCAGTTCTTC. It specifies CASSSGTELNNEQFF.